This TCR beta chain is drawn from a study of OX40 agonist ivuxolimab in advanced cancers. The CDR3 is 12 amino acids. Trimming shortened V by 5 bases and J by 6 bases, and 10 bases separated the two germline ends. Germline loops: CDR1 SNHLY, CDR2 FYNNEI. Sequencing used immunoSEQ multiplex PCR; TCRdb keeps in-frame clones, though not all of them. The sample lists fewer than 25,000 clones, about nine tenths occurring once. On cycle 4 day 1 and cycle 7 day 1, as well as at baseline, blood was sampled. This clonotype was obtained from an adult with an advanced solid tumor such as melanoma, head and neck, liver or kidney cancer. The material sequenced was CD4+ or CD8+ T cells sorted from blood, taken in a trial of the OX40 agonist ivuxolimab. This chain uses TRBV2 with TRBJ1-2; D call uncertain. Here the CDR3 reads CASSFFGDGYTF. CDR3 coding DNA: TGTGCCAGCAGTTTCTTCGGGGATGGCTACACCTTC.